This TCR beta chain was identified during a study of tumor-infiltrating lymphocytes in primary liver carcinoma (dated by TCRdb to the late 2010s). Regarding the complete study: Roughly five patients with histopathologically diagnosed primary liver carcinoma underwent surgical resection in China between late 2015 and 2016. A total of roughly 35 specimens from 5 patients underwent TCRbeta repertoire sequencing, comprising around 25 tumor regions, 5 adjacent noncancerous liver tissues and 5 peripheral blood samples. Each sample produced roughly 3.5 to 8 million productive TCRbeta reads, and read depth showed no significant difference between tissue types. Repertoires from technical replicates were highly reproducible, with mean shared-clone rates near 0.89 and correlation coefficients above 0.95. Of the five patients, three men and two women aged 30 to 69 years, four had hepatocellular carcinoma and one had combined HCC and intrahepatic cholangiocarcinoma. Tumors of the five patients were stage T1-T3 N0M0 with maximum diameters of roughly 4.2 to 11 cm. Across five regions of each liver tumor, along with adjacent normal tissue and blood, the study brought together TCRbeta repertoire sequencing, expression microarrays and whole-exome sequencing.

Concerning this clonotype itself: This clone's antigen is unknown. A much larger clone lies a single base off, so this may be a read error.

A constant-region primer and ProtoScript II reverse transcriptase were used to reverse-transcribe TCRbeta-specific cDNA from about 530 ng total RNA. Three nested multiplex PCR rounds, following a slightly modified ARM-PCR procedure, were used to build the TCRbeta libraries. Sample barcodes and Illumina adapters were attached in a final 25-cycle PCR using Deep VentR polymerase. Before sequencing, amplicons of 200-500 bp were purified from gel using a QIAquick gel extraction kit. An Illumina HiSeq 2500 was used to sequence the TCRbeta amplicons, generating 250-bp paired-end reads. Turning to the authors' computational methods: Trimmomatic v0.33 was used to quality-trim the reads, and FLASH v1.2.11 was used to merge paired reads so that full CDR3 sequences could be recovered. V, D and J germline segments were assigned to the rearranged TCRbeta sequences using MiGEC v1.2.1b. Clonotype statistics and Shannon-Wiener diversity indices were calculated with VDJtools v1.0.0. To cut down on sampling bias, every analysis after diversity analysis relied on just the 250 most abundant clonotypes from each sample. Starting from the raw public reads, TCRdb applied fastp trimming at Q25, assembled clones with MiXCR and retained in-frame beta chains. Records with the same CDR3 protein are collapsed into one entry carrying the most frequent genes and DNA. In this record, the V and J calls reflect TCRdb's handling and not the investigators' own analysis. This sample comprises about 210,000 distinct CDR3 sequences, almost 65% of them detected only once. The top ten constitute 6% to 8.5% of the sample.

Blood RNA was extracted from unsorted whole blood using TRIzol reagent, and germline DNA was obtained with the DNeasy Blood & Tissue kit. Chronic HBV infection was present in the patients, and the patients were treatment-naive at sampling. About 3.6 milliliters of peripheral blood were collected into K2EDTA tubes before surgery. What the authors observed across the whole study: The top 250 clones accounted for a significantly greater share of the repertoire in tumors than in blood (p = 0.039). Since the samples were bulk and unsorted, there was no way to compare CD4+ and CD8+ T cell repertoires. Only the TCR beta chain was sequenced, so true repertoire diversity is likely underestimated because unpaired alpha chains were not captured. Consistent with antigen-driven expansion, pairs of tumor regions showed higher repertoire overlap (mean around 36%) than either tumor-adjacent pairs (around 17%) or tumor-blood pairs (approximately 14%). The study included only five patients, and the authors note findings should be validated in a larger study.

Sequenced sample: peripheral blood. The sequence derives from a woman aged 55-70 years with primary liver carcinoma and hepatitis B virus infection.

The CDR3 sequence is CARRSSESSYNEQFF. The DNA sequence is as follows: TGTGCCCGCAGGAGTAGCGAGAGCTCCTACAATGAGCAGTTCTTC. The rearrangement joined TRBV7-8 to TRBJ2-1, and possibly TRBD2, on 5 matching bases. Taken from cysteine to phenylalanine, the CDR3 has 15 residues. Of the read, only the CDR3 DNA is kept; its 45 bases are in frame from base 1. CDR1 and CDR2 are drawn from the germline V gene: SGHVS, FQNEAQ.